Following are 31 T cell receptor beta chains from one sample sequenced in a study of vaccination effects on CD4 cells after COVID-19. Antigen-specific CD4+ T cells were first expanded with viral peptide pools by the ViraFEST assay and only then sequenced. Once cultured for under 11 days, the cells underwent separation to obtain CD4+ T cells. Participants were vaccinated with two doses of either the BNT162b2 or mRNA-1273 vaccine. The assay was immunoSEQ multiplex PCR, and TCRdb's table has in-frame clones only and misses some. This table holds 25,000 to 35,000 clones, roughly 85% found once. Antigens of these TCRs are unknown. The sample here was CD4+ T cells from PBMCs cultured with HCoV-NL63 spike peptides, taken after COVID-19 vaccination. The receptors here all came from a human donor who received a COVID-19 vaccine. Some clones in this sample may be carry-over from other donors' samples.

The chain recombines TRBV7-2 with TRBJ1-6; the D gene is possibly TRBD1 (6 bases). The V end was cut by 6 bases, the J end by 1 base, with 13 bases between. In germline, CDR1 is SGHTA, CDR2 FQGNSA. The CDR3 extends over 16 amino acids. The CDR3 DNA is TGTGCCAGCAGTCAACGGCAGGGGTCCTATAATTCACCCCTCCACTTT. It yields the protein CASSQRQGSYNSPLHF. The whole variable domain, filled in from reference TRBV7-2 and TRBJ1-6, reads GAGVSQSPSNKVTEKGKDVELRCDPISGHTALYWYRQSLGQGLEFLIYFQGNSAPDKSGLPSDRFSAERTGGSVSTLTIQRTQQEDSAVYLCASSQRQGSYNSPLHFGNGTRLTVT.

This rearrangement joins TRBV18 to TRBJ1-5; D is uncertain. Germline V lookup: CDR1 KGHSH, CDR2 LQKENI. The V and J ends lost 5 bases and 5 bases respectively, with 13 bases between them. The CDR3 consists of 14 residues. The CDR3 is CASSTGMGYQPQHF. CDR3 sequence (DNA): TGTGCCAGCTCAACCGGGATGGGTTATCAGCCCCAGCATTTT.

In nucleotides, the CDR3 is TGTGCCAGCAGCGAAGGACAGGGCTACAATCAGCCCCAGCATTTT. This encodes CASSEGQGYNQPQHF. This rearrangement joins TRBV11-1 to TRBJ1-5; 8 positions match TRBD1. The CDR3 loop spans 15 amino acids. The trim removed 5 bases at V and 3 bases at J, leaving 6 bases unmatched. Germline CDR1 is SGHAT and CDR2 is FQDESV (reference sequence). Together with reference TRBV11-1 and TRBJ1-5, the CDR3 gives the full variable domain: EAEVAQSPRYKITEKSQAVAFWCDPISGHATLYWYRQILGQGPELLVQFQDESVVDDSQLPKDRFSAERLKGVDSTLKIQPAELGDSAMYLCASSEGQGYNQPQHFGDGTRLSIL.

Comment on this clone: Germline is not matched at one junction end, which may reflect a read error. The rearrangement joins TRBV12-3 or TRBV12-4 to TRBJ2-4; 7 nucleotides align to TRBD1. The CDR3 length is 12 residues. The CDR3 loop reads CASTLKRDSLHF. The CDR3, as DNA: TGTGCCAGCACCCTCAAGAGGGACAGCTTGCACTTC.

The J gene is TRBJ1-2, the V gene TRBV7-2; a possible D gene is TRBD1 (5 bases). This CDR3 region has 14 residues. Germline lookup yields CDR1 SGHTA and CDR2 FQGNSA. V was shortened by 5 bases and J by 3 bases, with 13 bases between the two germline ends. The CDR3 sequence: CASSLRQQDYGYTF. The CDR3 DNA follows: TGTGCCAGCAGCCTCCGACAGCAGGACTATGGCTACACCTTC.

The chain recombines TRBV18 with TRBJ1-1, with D possibly being TRBD1 (5 bases). The CDR3 contains 16 residues. The germline V gene has CDR1 KGHSH and CDR2 LQKENI. V gave up 4 bases and J gave up 5 bases, with 20 bases separating them. In DNA, the CDR3 is TGTGCCAGCTCACTAAACCGGGACCGGGAGGGGACTGAAGCTTTCTTT. Amino acid sequence: CASSLNRDREGTEAFF.

This clone was seen only once. The gene calls are TRBV18 and TRBJ2-2; no clear D gene. Trimming stripped 1 base from V and 7 bases from J, with 16 bases between. The CDR3 is made up of 16 amino acids. Germline V gene lookup returns CDR1 KGHSH and CDR2 LQKENI. CDR3: CASSPLYLDLSGELFF. The CDR3 DNA reads TGTGCCAGCTCACCACTTTATCTGGATTTGAGCGGGGAGCTGTTTTTT.

The chain has TRBV7-2 and TRBJ2-3, with a tentative D call TRBD2 (5 bases). CDR1 is SGHTA and CDR2 is FQGNSA in the germline V gene. The V end was cut by 4 bases, the J end by 2 bases, with 16 bases between. The CDR3 has 16 amino acids. CDR3 DNA sequence: TGTGCCAGCAGCTCCCGGGGTGGAGGAAACACAGATACGCAGTATTTT. It encodes CASSSRGGGNTDTQYF.

The J gene is TRBJ2-1, the V gene TRBV4-1, with D uncertain. Germline CDR1 reads MGHRA; CDR2 reads YSYEKL. V dropped 5 bases and J dropped 2 bases, with 10 bases sitting between them. The CDR3 length is 14 residues. DNA of the CDR3: TGCGCCAGCAGCTCGCAGAACCCCTACAATGAGCAGTTCTTC. It encodes CASSSQNPYNEQFF.

This chain joins TRBV6-5 and TRBJ2-7; 8 nucleotides align to TRBD1. The CDR3 extends over 15 amino acids. Germline V gene data show CDR1 as MNHEY and CDR2 as SVGAGI. Trimming cost V 6 bases and J 3 bases; bases outside gene matches: 10. CDR3 region: CASRRTTTGVYEQYV. The DNA of the CDR3 is TGTGCCAGCAGACGAACGACGACAGGGGTCTACGAGCAGTACGTC.

This chain uses TRBV5-1 with TRBJ2-7; weak D call: TRBD1 (7 bases). Germline V gene sequence: CDR1 SGHRS, CDR2 YFSETQ. The germline V and J ends were trimmed by 5 bases and 7 bases, with 16 bases remaining between them. CDR3 size: 13 residues. Here the CDR3 DNA reads TGCGCCAGCAGGGCGGGACAGACTGGAGAGCAGTACGTC. Amino acids: CASRAGQTGEQYV.

CDR3: CASSLSCKRTLNEQYV. As DNA, the CDR3 is TGTGCCAGCAGCTTATCATGTAAAAGGACATTGAACGAGCAGTACGTC. The gene calls are TRBV11-3 and TRBJ2-7, with D perhaps matching TRBD1 (5 bases). Trimming left V 2 bases short and J 5 bases short, with 19 bases between. This CDR3 has 16 amino acids. The V gene's germline CDR1 is SGHNT and CDR2 YENEEA.

The chain carries TRBV28 and TRBJ2-7; TRBD1 matches at 8 bases. This CDR3 is built from 13 residues. V dropped 3 bases and J dropped 5; count of bases not matched to a gene: 3. Per germline, CDR1 MDHEN and CDR2 SYDVKM. The CDR3 DNA reads TGTGCCAGCAGTTTCCCAGGGGGCCACGAGCAGTACGTC. This translates into CASSFPGGHEQYV.

The sample holds a few counts of this clone. V usage is TRBV25-1 and J usage is TRBJ2-7; D may correspond to TRBD1 or TRBD2 (5 bases each). Trimming removed 3 bases from V and 2 bases from J, with 11 bases in between. Germline-derived CDR1 and CDR2 are MGHDK and SYGVNS. The CDR3 has 14 residues. The CDR3 loop is CASSEGTGPYEQYV. For the CDR3, the DNA is TGTGCCAGCAGTGAGGGGACGGGGCCCTACGAGCAGTACGTC.

The chain joins TRBV28 to TRBJ2-7; tentative D call: TRBD2 (5 bases). The CDR3 contains 15 residues. Germline CDR1 and CDR2: MDHEN and SYDVKM. V lost 5 bases, J lost 0 bases, and 14 bases lay in between. This CDR3 is CASSPSVGSSYEQYV. Written as DNA, the CDR3 is TGTGCCAGCAGTCCCTCGGTAGGGAGCTCCTACGAGCAGTACGTC.

The chain carries TRBV10-1 and TRBJ1-2, with D perhaps matching TRBD1 (6 bases). V was cut by 7 bases and J by 0 bases, with 15 bases left in between. The CDR3 spans 15 residues. In germline, CDR1 is WNHNN, CDR2 SYGVQD (reference sequence). CDR3: CASMGGGRSNYGYTF. CDR3 DNA sequence: TGCGCCAGCATGGGGGGGGGCAGATCTAACTATGGCTACACCTTC.

The chain has TRBV6-5 and TRBJ2-1; TRBD2 agrees at 15 bases. The CDR3 has 14 amino acids. Germline loops: CDR1 MNHEY, CDR2 SVGAGI. The trim removed 7 bases at V and 8 bases at J, leaving 3 bases unmatched. The CDR3 DNA reads TGTGCCAGCATTGGGACTAGCGGGGGGTATGAGCAGTTCTTC. Protein product: CASIGTSGGYEQFF.

The chain employs TRBV30 and TRBJ1-1; D is unresolved. Trimming left V 0 bases short and J 10 bases short, with 9 bases between. This CDR3 is 11 amino acids long. Germline-derived CDR1 and CDR2 are GTSNPN and SVGIG (reference sequence). In nucleotides, the CDR3 is TGTGCCTGGAGTGTACGGGTCAGAGCTTTCTTT. Translated: CAWSVRVRAFF.

J is TRBJ1-1 and V is TRBV5-1, with 9 bases matching TRBD1. The V and J ends lost 3 bases and 0 bases, in that order; junction bases with no gene match: 9. Germline V gives CDR1 SGHRS, CDR2 YFSETQ. The CDR3 has 17 amino acids. The CDR3 spells CASSSRQGVVLNTEAFF. The CDR3 DNA is TGCGCCAGCAGCTCCAGACAGGGGGTGGTCCTGAACACTGAAGCTTTCTTT.

The chain is built from TRBV30 and TRBJ1-3; D gene unclear. CDR1 and CDR2 from the germline V gene are GTSNPN and SVGIG (reference sequence). CDR3 length: 12 amino acids. The V end was cut by 6 bases, the J end by 1 base, with 7 bases between. The CDR3 loop reads CACRGSGNTIYF. In nucleotides, the CDR3 is TGTGCCTGTCGGGGTTCTGGAAACACCATATATTTT.

The chain employs TRBV3-1 (or the pseudogene TRBV3-2) and TRBJ2-2; possible D gene TRBD2, 5 bases. Germline V CDR1 and CDR2: LGHDT, YNNKEL (reference sequence). Deletions cut 2 bases from V and 1 base from J, with 14 bases between. The CDR3 loop spans 17 amino acids. The CDR3 bases are TGTGCCAGCAGCCAATGGGGTTCCGGACTGAACACCGGGGAGCTGTTTTTT. This gives the protein CASSQWGSGLNTGELFF.

The genes are TRBV14 and TRBJ2-5; D gene ambiguous. This CDR3 is 13 amino acids long. CDR1 is SGHDN, CDR2 FVKESK, per germline. Trimming removed 4 bases at V and 4 bases at J, with 10 bases between. CDR3 bases: TGTGCCAGCAGCCTGGGGTTTTCAGAGACCCAGTACTTC. This sequence encodes CASSLGFSETQYF.

This clone came up a few times. The chain couples TRBV7-2 to TRBJ2-2; a weak D match, TRBD2 (6 bases). V dropped 1 base and J dropped 5 bases, with 11 bases sitting between them. This CDR3 has 15 residues. Per germline, CDR1 SGHTA and CDR2 FQGNSA. CDR3: CASSLGLLATGELFF. The DNA of the CDR3 is TGTGCCAGCAGCTTAGGGCTACTAGCAACCGGGGAGCTGTTTTTT.

The chain links TRBV28 to TRBJ1-2, with 7 bases aligning to TRBD1. This CDR3 comprises 13 residues. Per the germline V gene, CDR1 is MDHEN and CDR2 is SYDVKM. Trimming cost V 7 bases and J 3 bases; bases outside gene matches: 5. For the CDR3, the DNA is TGTGCCAGCACCCAAACAGGGGACTATGGCTACACCTTC. Translation gives CASTQTGDYGYTF.

The chain has TRBV5-8 and TRBJ1-1, with D possibly matching TRBD1 (5 bases). Germline CDR1 reads SGHTS; CDR2 reads YDEGEE. V dropped 7 bases and J dropped 3 bases, with 25 bases sitting between them. The CDR3 is made up of 17 amino acids. CDR3 region: CASPTSYLTVEDTEAFF. CDR3 in DNA: TGTGCCAGCCCTACCAGTTACTTGACAGTAGAGGACACTGAAGCTTTCTTT.

The V call is TRBV27, the J call TRBJ2-4, with D tentatively TRBD1 (5 bases). V was pared by 6 bases and J by 0 bases, with 18 bases between. Germline V lookup: CDR1 MNHEY, CDR2 SMNVEV (reference sequence). The CDR3 totals 17 residues. The CDR3 DNA reads TGTGCCAGCAGCCCTCACTGGGGCATCCAAGCCAAAAACATTCAGTACTTC. Its translation is CASSPHWGIQAKNIQYF.

The rearrangement uses TRBV18 and TRBJ1-5; D gene uncertain. The V gene's germline CDR1 is KGHSH and CDR2 LQKENI. Trimming removed 3 bases at V and 3 bases at J, with 12 bases between. CDR3 length: 15 residues. CDR3 in amino acids: CASSPLGRDNQPQHF. The CDR3, as DNA: TGTGCCAGCTCACCTCTCGGACGGGACAATCAGCCCCAGCATTTT. Using reference TRBV18 and TRBJ1-5 for the parts outside the CDR3, the full variable domain is NAGVMQNPRHLVRRRGQEARLRCSPMKGHSHVYWYRQLPEEGLKFMVYLQKENIIDESGMPKERFSAEFPKEGPSILRIQQVVRGDSAAYFCASSPLGRDNQPQHFGDGTRLSIL.

This clone has more than one count but fewer than ten. The chain couples TRBV5-1 to TRBJ2-7; D is perhaps TRBD1 (5 bases). V lost 4 bases and J lost 3, with 8 bases in between. The CDR3 is 12 amino acids. In germline, CDR1 is SGHRS, CDR2 YFSETQ. The CDR3 protein is CASSPTGYEQYV. The CDR3 DNA sequence: TGCGCCAGCAGCCCCACAGGCTACGAGCAGTACGTC.

J is TRBJ2-2 and V is TRBV5-1; either TRBD1 or TRBD2 may fit D (5 bases each). The CDR3 sequence is 14 residues long. V lost 5 bases and J 6 bases, leaving 14 bases between the germline ends. Germline CDR1 and CDR2: SGHRS and YFSETQ. CDR3 nucleotides: TGCGCCAGCAGTTACGGGGCCGTCGCCGGGGAGCTGTTTTTT. Protein sequence: CASSYGAVAGELFF.

The chain carries TRBV6-5 and TRBJ2-1; D gene ambiguous. V lost 5 bases, J lost 4 bases, and 15 bases lay in between. Germline CDR1 MNHEY, CDR2 SVGAGI. The CDR3 length is 15 residues. This CDR3 reads CASSNPEGYYNEQFF. The DNA for the CDR3 is TGTGCCAGCAGTAATCCAGAAGGGTATTACAATGAGCAGTTCTTC.

The chain recombines TRBV19 with TRBJ2-2; D not resolved. Trimming shortened V by 7 bases and J by 4 bases, and 19 bases separated the two germline ends. This CDR3 has 16 amino acids. Germline-derived CDR1 and CDR2 are LNHDA and SQIVND (reference sequence). The CDR3 nucleotides read TGTGCCAGTATCGCCGCCAAGGCCGTGGGCACCGGGGAGCTGTTTTTT. Translating gives CASIAAKAVGTGELFF.